Sequencing of this TCR beta chain was carried out in a study of cytomegalovirus exposure and HLA in healthy donors. Worth noting for this clone: The antigen is undetermined.

The study ran its PCR with 60 Vbeta and 13 Jbeta primers. Using immunoSEQ multiplex PCR, the repertoire was profiled, and TCRdb retains in-frame clones only, with some absent. The top ten hold around 1.7% of the sample, which has under 200,000 clones, roughly 80% seen once. General observations from the study: Researchers reported in a later analysis that a missense DCLRE1C variant was tied to TCR beta V- and J-gene trimming. With high specificity and sensitivity, the classifier reportedly diagnosed cytomegalovirus status. Cytomegalovirus-associated TCR beta chains were listed, numbering 150 to 200.

This CDR3 spans 17 amino acids. This TCR derives from a woman in her late teens or twenties in good health and CMV-seronegative. The sample was PBMCs. This rearrangement joins TRBV12-2 to TRBJ2-1; the table's D gene call, TRBD2, was not cross checked with the DNA. TRBV12-2 is described as a pseudogene. The CDR3 protein is CASRQTSGRSGYNEQFF. In DNA form, the CDR3 reads TGTGCAAGTCGTCAGACTAGCGGGAGGTCCGGGTACAATGAGCAGTTCTTC.